A single sample is the source of the 21 T cell receptor beta chains below, sequenced in a study of T cells after yellow fever vaccination. TCRdb re-called the 5' RACE reads with MiXCR, one entry per CDR3 protein. This sample carries 610,000 or so distinct CDR3 sequences, approximately 13% of them seen once, and the ten largest clones take 14% to 15%. This sample comprised PBMCs, obtained on the day of the yellow fever booster vaccination. The receptors stem from a man aged 25 to 40 who received the YFV17D yellow fever vaccine.

This clonotype was seen more than once but under ten times. The chain has TRBV7-2 and TRBJ2-5, with 12 bases fitting TRBD1. Germline V gene data show CDR1 as SGHTA and CDR2 as FQGNSA. The CDR3 has 17 amino acids. Trimming cost V 5 bases and J 4 bases; bases outside gene matches: 11. This CDR3 is CASSISRDRGLGETQYF. As DNA, the CDR3 is TGTGCCAGCAGCATCAGCCGGGACAGGGGGCTCGGAGAGACCCAGTACTTC.

This clonotype has a handful of counts. This sequence joins TRBV29-1 and TRBJ2-3; 14 nucleotides match TRBD2. With 4 bases clipped from V and 0 bases from J, the junction kept 0 bases outside the gene matches. Germline values: CDR1 SQVTM, CDR2 ANQGSEA. The CDR3 is made up of 15 amino acids. CDR3 coding DNA: TGCAGCGTTGGACTAGCGGGAGGGAGCACAGATACGCAGTATTTT. Protein sequence: CSVGLAGGSTDTQYF.

At least ten counts were recorded for this clonotype. The J gene is TRBJ2-6, the V gene TRBV12-3 or TRBV12-4, with TRBD1 matching over 10 bases. The CDR3 has 17 residues. V was clipped by 7 bases and J by 0 bases; unmatched bases: 6. CDR3 DNA sequence: TGTGCCAGCACTAAAGGGACAGGGGTCTCTGGGGCCAACGTCCTGACTTTC. It translates to CASTKGTGVSGANVLTF.

DNA for the CDR3: TGTGCCACCAGTGACCCGAACACCGGGGAGCTGTTTTTT. This encodes CATSDPNTGELFF. The J gene is TRBJ2-2, the V gene TRBV24-1, with D unresolved. This CDR3 region has 13 residues. The V gene's germline CDR1 is KGHDR and CDR2 SFDVKD. Trimming pared 4 bases from V and 0 bases from J, leaving 2 bases between.

This clonotype was found a few times. The V call is TRBV2, the J call TRBJ2-1; D not resolved. The CDR3 has 13 amino acids. The V gene's germline CDR1 is SNHLY and CDR2 FYNNEI. CDR3 sequence reads: CVGFGETNNEQFF. CDR3 in DNA: TGTGTTGGGTTTGGGGAAACTAACAATGAGCAGTTCTTC.

The chain combines TRBV6-2 or TRBV6-3 with TRBJ2-7; 7 bases agree with TRBD2. CDR1 is MNHEY, CDR2 SVGEGT, per germline. CDR3 length: 15 amino acids. Trimming took 0 bases from V and 2 from J; bases not matched to a gene: 4. Here the CDR3 DNA reads TGTGCCAGCAGTTACTCTCGGCTAGCGGCCTACGAGCAGTACTTC. It specifies CASSYSRLAAYEQYF.

This clonotype was seen a few times. The rearrangement joins TRBV12-3 or TRBV12-4 to TRBJ2-7; weak D call: TRBD2 (6 bases). There are 16 residues in the CDR3. Trimming took off 5 bases at V and 0 bases at J, with 17 bases between the two ends. The DNA for the CDR3 is TGTGCCAGCAGTGTGGCTTTTCGGGAGTACTCCTACGAGCAGTACTTC. Translated, it gives CASSVAFREYSYEQYF.

The chain links TRBV15 to TRBJ1-5; no definite D call. Germline CDR1 LNHNV, CDR2 YYDKDF (reference sequence). The length of the CDR3 is 16 residues. The V and J ends lost 2 bases and 1 base respectively, with 12 bases between them. CDR3 DNA: TGTGCCACCAGCAGATTCCGCTCGGGCAGCAATCAGCCCCAGCATTTT. Its protein product is CATSRFRSGSNQPQHF.

V is TRBV20-1 and J is TRBJ1-2, with 7 bases fitting TRBD1. Germline trimming cut 5 bases from V and 0 bases from J; bases unmatched to any gene: 12. The CDR3 runs to 16 residues. Germline values: CDR1 DFQATT, CDR2 SNEGSKA (reference sequence). The CDR3 bases are TGCAGTGCTTTCTCGGAAGCCGGGACAGCTAACTATGGCTACACCTTC. Its translation is CSAFSEAGTANYGYTF.

This clonotype was detected only a few times. This sequence joins TRBV4-3 and TRBJ2-4, with TRBD2 as a possible D gene (5 bases). The CDR3 is 16 amino acids. Germline V gene lookup returns CDR1 LGHNA and CDR2 YSLEER. Trimming pared 8 bases from V and 6 bases from J, leaving 23 bases between. CDR3 nucleotide sequence: TGCGCCAGCTCATTAGACGGGAATGTTAGGAGAAACATTCAGTACTTC. Translating gives CASSLDGNVRRNIQYF.

The genes are TRBV7-2 and TRBJ2-4; D is possibly TRBD2 (5 bases). V dropped 4 bases and J dropped 1 base, with 17 bases sitting between them. This CDR3 contains 17 residues. Looked up from germline, CDR1 is SGHTA and CDR2 is FQGNSA. The CDR3 protein is CASSSYVGRGAKNIQYF. DNA of the CDR3: TGTGCCAGCAGCTCCTACGTGGGTCGAGGGGCCAAAAACATTCAGTACTTC.

This clonotype was picked up a small number of times. This chain uses TRBV29-1 with TRBJ2-3; TRBD2 agrees at 8 bases. The CDR3 extends over 14 amino acids. Germline CDR1 is SQVTM and CDR2 is ANQGSEA. V was pared by 7 bases and J by 6 bases, with 12 bases of the junction left unmatched. The CDR3 is CSAKTSGGADTQYF. The DNA of the CDR3 is TGCAGCGCTAAAACTAGCGGAGGAGCCGATACGCAGTATTTT.

This clonotype was counted ten times or more. CDR3 protein: CASSIDGNTEAFF. The CDR3 DNA is TGTGCCAGCAGCATCGACGGTAACACTGAAGCTTTCTTT. The V call is TRBV13, the J call TRBJ1-1; the D is unclear. This CDR3 contains 13 residues. V was pared by 5 bases and J by 2 bases, with 9 bases between. The germline CDR1 and CDR2 sequences are PRHDT and FYEKMQ (reference sequence).

The V and J genes are TRBV28 and TRBJ2-7; D possibly corresponds to TRBD2 (6 bases). This CDR3 comprises 18 residues. Between the trimmed V and J ends, which lost 6 bases and 0 bases, there was a span of 24 bases. Germline loops: CDR1 MDHEN, CDR2 SYDVKM. The CDR3 nucleotides are TGTGCCAGCAGCTCCCCCTACCTCAAGCGGGCCCCCTCCTACGAGCAGTACTTC. Encoded protein: CASSSPYLKRAPSYEQYF.

The rearrangement uses TRBV5-5 and TRBJ1-1; D call uncertain. V was trimmed by 4 bases and J by 0 bases, leaving 19 bases between them. The CDR3 loop spans 17 amino acids. The germline V gene has CDR1 SGHKS and CDR2 YYEKEE (reference sequence). DNA of the CDR3: TGTGCCAGCAGCCCCTCCCCCCAAGGCCACATGAACACTGAAGCTTTCTTT. Protein product: CASSPSPQGHMNTEAFF.

This clonotype was picked up a small number of times. The chain combines TRBV30 with TRBJ2-7; 8 bases align to TRBD2. This CDR3 has 13 residues. V gave up 7 bases and J gave up 4 bases; unmatched junction bases: 9. CDR1 and CDR2 (germline): GTSNPN, SVGIG (reference sequence). This CDR3 is CAFGSAGGYEQYF. As DNA, the CDR3 is TGTGCCTTCGGGTCGGCGGGGGGATACGAGCAGTACTTC.

Many counts were recorded for this clonotype. The chain couples TRBV20-1 to TRBJ2-1, with 9 bases fitting TRBD2. Looked up from germline, CDR1 is DFQATT and CDR2 is SNEGSKA (reference sequence). The CDR3 runs 14 residues. V gave up 1 base and J gave up 9 bases; unmatched junction bases: 7. The CDR3 region has the DNA TGCAGTGCTAGAGGCGTAGCGGGAGTTCTTGAGCAGTTCTTC. It codes for CSARGVAGVLEQFF.

This clonotype was counted between two and nine times. The genes are TRBV7-3 and TRBJ1-1; D is unresolved. CDR1 SGHTA and CDR2 FQGTGA come from the germline V gene. The CDR3 totals 16 residues. With 2 bases removed from V and 1 base from J, the gap between germline ends came to 14 bases. This CDR3 is CASSLAQLSRNTEAFF. The CDR3, as DNA: TGTGCCAGCAGCTTAGCCCAGCTATCCAGGAACACTGAAGCTTTCTTT.

This chain connects TRBV20-1 to TRBJ1-4; TRBD1 agrees at 9 bases. The CDR3 spans 14 residues. Unmatched junction bases numbered 6, after V lost 5 bases and J lost 5 bases. The germline gives CDR1 DFQATT, CDR2 SNEGSKA (reference sequence). CDR3 DNA sequence: TGCAGTGCTGAGGGGACAGGGAGGAATGAAAAACTGTTTTTT. It is translated as CSAEGTGRNEKLFF.

This clonotype was seen more than once but under ten times. J is TRBJ2-1 and V is TRBV5-1; D is possibly TRBD1 (7 bases). The germline V gene has CDR1 SGHRS and CDR2 YFSETQ. This CDR3 spans 18 amino acids. Trimming removed 4 bases from V and 5 bases from J, with 25 bases in between. CDR3 residues: CASSVQTGFGGIDNEQFF. The CDR3, as DNA: TGCGCCAGCAGCGTACAGACAGGGTTCGGCGGGATCGACAATGAGCAGTTCTTC. Together with reference TRBV5-1 and TRBJ2-1, the CDR3 gives the full variable domain: KAGVTQTPRYLIKTRGQQVTLSCSPISGHRSVSWYQQTPGQGLQFLFEYFSETQRNKGNFPGRFSGRQFSNSRSEMNVSTLELGDSALYLCASSVQTGFGGIDNEQFFGPGTRLTVL.

Here the CDR3 reads CASSKNYRTMGNEQFF. Written as DNA, the CDR3 is TGTGCCAGCAGTAAAAACTACAGGACTATGGGCAATGAGCAGTTCTTC. This chain joins TRBV6-1 and TRBJ2-1, with a tentative D call TRBD2 (6 bases). The CDR3 consists of 16 residues. Germline-derived CDR1 and CDR2 are MNHNS and SASEGT. Trimming cost V 5 bases and J 6 bases, with 20 bases left between them.